The text below deals with one T cell receptor beta chain. The age range of participants was 18 to 89 years, with residence in about two dozen US areas. This record comes from a study of blood T cell repertoires in COVID-19. Across the whole study: Samples representing acute and convalescent COVID-19 were sourced from the United States, Italy and Spain. T cells, B-cell-depleted T cells, or PBMCs provided the cDNA or gDNA that served as material.

The method was immunoSEQ multiplex PCR; TCRdb's version includes in-frame clones alone and lacks a portion of them. The data show 200,000 or so clones, around 83% seen once. The CDR3 is made up of 14 amino acids. Germline CDR1 LNHDA, CDR2 SQIVND (reference sequence). The ends lost 7 bases at V and 1 base at J; junction bases unmatched: 5. The chain links TRBV19 to TRBJ1-1; TRBD1 matches at 8 bases. Sequencing was performed on PBMCs or T cells enriched from blood (not recorded which). The clonotype was recovered from a woman aged 40 to 55 with acute COVID-19. The CDR3 spells CASKTGAPNTEAFF. CDR3 bases: TGTGCCAGTAAGACAGGGGCTCCGAACACTGAAGCTTTCTTT.